The clone carrying this T cell receptor beta chain was seen only a few times. The entry originates in a study of blood T cell repertoires in COVID-19. The CDR3 is made up of 11 amino acids. V was trimmed by 3 bases and J by 3 bases, leaving 3 bases between them. Germline V lookup: CDR1 ENHRY, CDR2 SYGVKD. Repertoires were generated with immunoSEQ multiplex PCR, while TCRdb's copy carries only in-frame clones and drops some. The sample consists of approximately 100,000 clones, 85% of them appearing once. What was sequenced was peripheral blood. This clonotype was sampled from a human donor in a cohort sampled during active COVID-19. The V gene is TRBV10-3, the J gene TRBJ2-7, with D hard to call. The CDR3 DNA reads as TGTGCCATCAGTGACAACTACGAGCAGTACTTC. It specifies CAISDNYEQYF.